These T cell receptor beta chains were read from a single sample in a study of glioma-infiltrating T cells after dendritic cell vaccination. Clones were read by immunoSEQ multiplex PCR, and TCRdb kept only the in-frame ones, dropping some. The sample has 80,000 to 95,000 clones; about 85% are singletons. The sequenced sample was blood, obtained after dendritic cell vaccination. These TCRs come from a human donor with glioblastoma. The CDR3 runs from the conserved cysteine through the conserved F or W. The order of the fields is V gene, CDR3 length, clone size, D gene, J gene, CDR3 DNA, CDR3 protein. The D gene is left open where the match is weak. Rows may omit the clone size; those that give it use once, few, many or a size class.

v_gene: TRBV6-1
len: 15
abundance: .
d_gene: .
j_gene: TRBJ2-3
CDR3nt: TGTGCCAGCAGGGCCAAAGGGACTCCCACAGATACGCAGTATTTT
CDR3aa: CASRAKGTPTDTQYF

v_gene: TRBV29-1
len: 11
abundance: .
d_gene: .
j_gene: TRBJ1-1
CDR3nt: TGCAGCGGCCGCCGGGACAACGAAGCTTTCTTT
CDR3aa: CSGRRDNEAFF

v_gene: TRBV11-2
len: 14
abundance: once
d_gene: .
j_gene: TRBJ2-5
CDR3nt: TGTGCCAGCAGGCGGACTTATCGGGGAGAGACCCAGTACTTC
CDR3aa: CASRRTYRGETQYF

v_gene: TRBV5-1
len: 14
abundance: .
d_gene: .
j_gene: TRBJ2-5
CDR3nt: TGCGCCAGCAGACAAGCAGGGCACCAAGAGACCCAGTACTTC
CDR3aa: CASRQAGHQETQYF

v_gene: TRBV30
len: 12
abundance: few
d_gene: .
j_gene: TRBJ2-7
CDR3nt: TGTGCCGGAATACAGAGCTCCTACGAGCAGTACTTC
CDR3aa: CAGIQSSYEQYF

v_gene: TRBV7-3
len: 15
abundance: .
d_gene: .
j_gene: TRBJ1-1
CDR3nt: TGTGCCAGCAGCCTGGGCAGGGTTGGGAACACTGAAGCTTTCTTT
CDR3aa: CASSLGRVGNTEAFF

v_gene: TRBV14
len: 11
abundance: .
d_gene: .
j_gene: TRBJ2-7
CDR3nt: TGTGCCAGCAGCAACTCAGGCGAGCAGTACTTC
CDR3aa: CASSNSGEQYF

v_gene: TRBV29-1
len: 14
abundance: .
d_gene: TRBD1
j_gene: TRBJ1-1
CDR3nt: TGCAGCGTTGAACAGGACAGGCGCAACACTGAAGCTTTCTTT
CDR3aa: CSVEQDRRNTEAFF

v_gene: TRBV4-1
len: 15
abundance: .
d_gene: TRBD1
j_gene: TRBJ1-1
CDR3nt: TGCGCCAGCAGCCATCCCGGACAGGGAGGAACTGAAGCTTTCTTT
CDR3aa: CASSHPGQGGTEAFF

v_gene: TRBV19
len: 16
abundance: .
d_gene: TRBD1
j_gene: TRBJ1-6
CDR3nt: TGTGCCAGTAGTAAAGGGACAGGGGGCGTAAATTCACCCCTCCACTTT
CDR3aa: CASSKGTGGVNSPLHF

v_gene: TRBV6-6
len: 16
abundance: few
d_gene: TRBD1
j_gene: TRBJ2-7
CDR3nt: TGTGCCAGCAGTGGACCGGGACAGGCTTTCGCCTACGAGCAGTACTTC
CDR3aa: CASSGPGQAFAYEQYF

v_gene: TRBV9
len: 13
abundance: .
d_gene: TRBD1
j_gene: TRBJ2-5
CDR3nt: TGTGCCAGCAGCGGGGACAGGGGAGAGACCCAGTACTTC
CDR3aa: CASSGDRGETQYF

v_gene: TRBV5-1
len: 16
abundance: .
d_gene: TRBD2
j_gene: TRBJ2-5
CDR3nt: TGCGCCAGCCGGTACCCGGGACTAGCCCCCCAAGAGACCCAGTACTTC
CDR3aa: CASRYPGLAPQETQYF

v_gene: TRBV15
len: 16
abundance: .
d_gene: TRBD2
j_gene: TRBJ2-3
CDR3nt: TGTGCCACCAGCAGAGACCTAGCGGCTAGCACAGATACGCAGTATTTT
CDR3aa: CATSRDLAASTDTQYF

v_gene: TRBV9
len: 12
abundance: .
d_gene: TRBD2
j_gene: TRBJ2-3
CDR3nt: TGTGCCAGCAGCCTAGCGGGAGATACGCAGTATTTT
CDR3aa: CASSLAGDTQYF

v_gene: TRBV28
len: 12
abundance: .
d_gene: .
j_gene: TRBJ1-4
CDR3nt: TGTGCCAGCAGTAGGGGAAATGAAAAACTGTTTTTT
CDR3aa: CASSRGNEKLFF

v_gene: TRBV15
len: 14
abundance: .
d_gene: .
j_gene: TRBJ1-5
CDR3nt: TGTGCCACCAGCAGAGCAGGGGGCAATCAGCCCCAGCATTTT
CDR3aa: CATSRAGGNQPQHF

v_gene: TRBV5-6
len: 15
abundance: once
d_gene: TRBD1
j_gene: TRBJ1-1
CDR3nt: TGTGCCAGCAGCTCGGGACAGGGAATGAACACTGAAGCTTTCTTT
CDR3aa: CASSSGQGMNTEAFF

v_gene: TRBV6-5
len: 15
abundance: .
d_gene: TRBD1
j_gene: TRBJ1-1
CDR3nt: TGTGCCAGCAGTTTAAAGGGACAGGGGATCACTGAAGCTTTCTTT
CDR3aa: CASSLKGQGITEAFF

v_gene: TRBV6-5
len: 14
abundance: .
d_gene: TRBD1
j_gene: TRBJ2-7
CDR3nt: TGTGCCAGCAGTCCGATGACAGGGCCCTACGAGCAGTACTTC
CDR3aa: CASSPMTGPYEQYF

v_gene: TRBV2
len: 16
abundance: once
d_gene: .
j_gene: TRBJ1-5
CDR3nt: TGTGCCAGCAGTGAAGGAACAGGTACCTTCAATCAGCCCCAGCATTTT
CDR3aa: CASSEGTGTFNQPQHF

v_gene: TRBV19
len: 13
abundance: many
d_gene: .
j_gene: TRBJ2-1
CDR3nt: TGTGCCAGTAGTCAGGGGTTTAACAATGAGCAGTTCTTC
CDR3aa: CASSQGFNNEQFF

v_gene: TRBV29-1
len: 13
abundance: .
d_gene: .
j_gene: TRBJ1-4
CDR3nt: TGCAGCGTCCTGGGTGGAGGTAATGAAAAACTGTTTTTT
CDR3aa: CSVLGGGNEKLFF

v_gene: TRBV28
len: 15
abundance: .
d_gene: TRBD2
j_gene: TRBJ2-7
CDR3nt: TGTGCCAGCAGCCAGACTAGCGGGGGGGTCTACGAGCAGTACTTC
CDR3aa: CASSQTSGGVYEQYF

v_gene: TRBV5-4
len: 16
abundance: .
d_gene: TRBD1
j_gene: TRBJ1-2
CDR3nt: TGTGCCAGCAGCTTTGCCGGGACAGGGGGGCTATATGGCTACACCTTC
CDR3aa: CASSFAGTGGLYGYTF

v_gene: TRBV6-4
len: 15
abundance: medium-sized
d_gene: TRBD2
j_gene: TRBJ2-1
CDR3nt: TGTGCCAGCAGTGACTCTAGCGGGAGTTACAATGAGCAGTTCTTC
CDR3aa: CASSDSSGSYNEQFF

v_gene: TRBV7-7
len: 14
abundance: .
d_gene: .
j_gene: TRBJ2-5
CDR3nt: TGTGCCAGCAGCCGCGATCAGGGTGGGGAGACCCAGTACTTC
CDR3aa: CASSRDQGGETQYF

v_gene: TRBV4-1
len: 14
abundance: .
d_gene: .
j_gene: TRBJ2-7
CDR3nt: TGCGCCAGCAGTCACGTACAGGGTGTGGGCGAGCAGTACTTC
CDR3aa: CASSHVQGVGEQYF

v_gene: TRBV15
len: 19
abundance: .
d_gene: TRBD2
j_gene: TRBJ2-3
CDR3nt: TGTGCCACCAGCAGCAGGACTAGCGGGAGTAGAAGTAGCACAGATACGCAGTATTTT
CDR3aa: CATSSRTSGSRSSTDTQYF

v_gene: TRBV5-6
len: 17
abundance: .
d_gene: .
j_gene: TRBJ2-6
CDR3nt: TGTGCCAGCAGCTTTGGTCTAGGGGATTCGGGGGCCAACGTCCTGACTTTC
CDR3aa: CASSFGLGDSGANVLTF

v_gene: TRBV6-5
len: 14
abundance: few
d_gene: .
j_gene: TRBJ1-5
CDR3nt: TGTGCCAGCAGTTACGACAGTTTCAATCAGCCCCAGCATTTT
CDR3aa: CASSYDSFNQPQHF